This section outlines one T cell receptor (beta chain) sequence together with its context. The antigen remains unidentified. Here immunoSEQ multiplex PCR was the method, and the copy in TCRdb shows in-frame clones only, minus some. This table holds tens of thousands of clones, almost 90% found once. This sample was taken from a study of PD-1 blockade in classical Hodgkin lymphoma. Study-wide points: According to reports, newly diagnosed patients had lower baseline TCR diversity than healthy donors, and relapsed/refractory patients had lower baseline TCR diversity still. Some patients began nivolumab under 1 year after ASCT. These patients were excluded from later analyses.

Patients all relapsed after autologous stem cell transplantation, and there was variation in brentuximab vedotin exposure. Responses achieved at best were complete response, partial response or progressive disease. The origin of this receptor is a human donor with classical Hodgkin lymphoma. The sequences come from peripheral blood mononuclear cells (PBMCs), collected before the second cycle of nivolumab.

In DNA, the CDR3 is TGTGCCAGGAAACGGTACGAGCAGTACTTC. Its protein is CARKRYEQYF. This chain joins TRBV19 and TRBJ2-7; D gene uncertain. The CDR3 length is 10 residues. Trimming stripped 9 bases from V and 4 bases from J, with 7 bases between. The V gene's germline CDR1 is LNHDA and CDR2 SQIVND (reference sequence).